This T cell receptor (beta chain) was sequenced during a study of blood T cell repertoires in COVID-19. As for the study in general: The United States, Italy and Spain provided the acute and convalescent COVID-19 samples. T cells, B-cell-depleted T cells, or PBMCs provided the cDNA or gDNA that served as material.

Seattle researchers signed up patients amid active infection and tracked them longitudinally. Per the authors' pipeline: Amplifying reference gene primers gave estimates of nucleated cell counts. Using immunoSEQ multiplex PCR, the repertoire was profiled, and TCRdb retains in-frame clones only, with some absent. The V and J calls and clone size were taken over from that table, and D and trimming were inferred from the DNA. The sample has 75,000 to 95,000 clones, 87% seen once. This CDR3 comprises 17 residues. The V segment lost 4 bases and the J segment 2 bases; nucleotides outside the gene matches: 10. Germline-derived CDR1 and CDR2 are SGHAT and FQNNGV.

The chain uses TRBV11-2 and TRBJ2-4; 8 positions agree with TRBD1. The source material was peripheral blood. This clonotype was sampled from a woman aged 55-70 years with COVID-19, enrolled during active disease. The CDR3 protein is CASSSWTGRLTKNIQYF. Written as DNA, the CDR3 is TGTGCCAGCAGCTCATGGACAGGGAGGCTAACCAAAAACATTCAGTACTTC.